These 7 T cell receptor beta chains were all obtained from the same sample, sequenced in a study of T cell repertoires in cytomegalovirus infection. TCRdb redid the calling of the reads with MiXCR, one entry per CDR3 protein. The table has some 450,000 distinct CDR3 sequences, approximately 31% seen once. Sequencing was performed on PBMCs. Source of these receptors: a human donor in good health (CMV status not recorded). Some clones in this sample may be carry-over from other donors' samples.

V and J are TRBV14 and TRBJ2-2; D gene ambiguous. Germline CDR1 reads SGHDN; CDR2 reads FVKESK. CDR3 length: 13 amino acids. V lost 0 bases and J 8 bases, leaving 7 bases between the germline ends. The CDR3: CASSQDRTGELFF. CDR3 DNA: TGTGCCAGCAGCCAAGATAGAACAGGGGAGCTGTTTTTT.

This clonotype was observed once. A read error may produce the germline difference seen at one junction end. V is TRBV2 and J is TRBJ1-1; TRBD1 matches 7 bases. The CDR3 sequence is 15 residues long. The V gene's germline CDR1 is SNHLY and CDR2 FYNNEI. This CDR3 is CAGRPRDRANTEAFF. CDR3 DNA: TGTGCCGGCAGACCCCGGGACAGAGCTAACACTGAAGCTTTCTTT.

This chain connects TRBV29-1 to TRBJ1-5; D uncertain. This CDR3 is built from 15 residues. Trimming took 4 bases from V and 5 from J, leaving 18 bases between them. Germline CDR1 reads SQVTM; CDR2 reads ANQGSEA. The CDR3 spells CSVALSRYGDQPQHF. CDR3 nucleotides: TGCAGCGTTGCTTTATCCAGGTATGGGGATCAGCCCCAGCATTTT.

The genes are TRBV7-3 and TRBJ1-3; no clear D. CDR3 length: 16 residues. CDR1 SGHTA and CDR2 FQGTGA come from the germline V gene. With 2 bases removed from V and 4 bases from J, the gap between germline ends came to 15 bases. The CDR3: CASSLDSGGGGNTIYF. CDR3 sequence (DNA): TGTGCCAGCAGCTTAGACTCGGGAGGTGGAGGAAACACCATATATTTT.

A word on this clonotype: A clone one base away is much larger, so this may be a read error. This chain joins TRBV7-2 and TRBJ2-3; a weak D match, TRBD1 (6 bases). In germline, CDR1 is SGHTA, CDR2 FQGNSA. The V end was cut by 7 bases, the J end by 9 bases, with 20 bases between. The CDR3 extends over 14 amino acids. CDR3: CASTDSAQGETQYF. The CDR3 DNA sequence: TGTGCCAGCACGGACAGTGCGCAGGGAGAGACGCAGTATTTT.

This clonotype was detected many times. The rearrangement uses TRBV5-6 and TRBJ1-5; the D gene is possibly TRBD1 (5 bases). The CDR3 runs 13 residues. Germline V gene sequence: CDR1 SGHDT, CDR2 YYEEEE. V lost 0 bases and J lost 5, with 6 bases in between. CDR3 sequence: CASSLAGDQPQHF. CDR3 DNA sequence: TGTGCCAGCAGCTTGGCGGGGGATCAGCCCCAGCATTTT.

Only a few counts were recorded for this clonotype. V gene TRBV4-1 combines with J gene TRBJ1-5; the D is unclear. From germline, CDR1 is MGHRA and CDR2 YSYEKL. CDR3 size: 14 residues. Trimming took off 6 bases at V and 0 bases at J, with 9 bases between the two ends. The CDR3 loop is CASSMQSSNQPQHF. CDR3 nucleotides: TGCGCCAGCAGTATGCAGTCTAGCAATCAGCCCCAGCATTTT.